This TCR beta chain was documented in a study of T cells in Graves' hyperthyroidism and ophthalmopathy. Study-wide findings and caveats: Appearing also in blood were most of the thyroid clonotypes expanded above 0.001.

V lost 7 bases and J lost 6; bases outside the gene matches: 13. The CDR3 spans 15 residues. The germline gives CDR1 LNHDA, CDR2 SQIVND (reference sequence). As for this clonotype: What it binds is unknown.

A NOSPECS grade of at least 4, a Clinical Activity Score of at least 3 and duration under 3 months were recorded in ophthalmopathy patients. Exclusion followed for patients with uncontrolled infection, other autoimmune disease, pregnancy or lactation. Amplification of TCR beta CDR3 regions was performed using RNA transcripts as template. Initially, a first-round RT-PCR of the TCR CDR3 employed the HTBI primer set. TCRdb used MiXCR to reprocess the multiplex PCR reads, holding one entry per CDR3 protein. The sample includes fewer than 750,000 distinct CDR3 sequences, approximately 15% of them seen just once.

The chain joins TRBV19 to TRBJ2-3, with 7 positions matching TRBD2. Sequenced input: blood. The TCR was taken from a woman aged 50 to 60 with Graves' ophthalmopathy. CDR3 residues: CASTYQAREGDTQYF. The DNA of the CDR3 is TGTGCCAGTACCTACCAGGCTAGGGAGGGTGATACGCAGTATTTT.